Following are 2 T cell receptor beta chains from one sample sequenced in a study of early T cells in non-severe SARS-CoV-2 infection. TCRdb called the 5' RACE reads again in MiXCR, with one record for every CDR3 protein. The data show approximately 58,000 distinct CDR3 sequences, 9% to 15% seen once. The material sequenced was whole blood, taken at baseline. The receptors shown here come from an adult who was a healthcare worker with PCR-confirmed SARS-CoV-2 infection or an uninfected control (not recorded which).

The chain is built from TRBV10-2 and TRBJ1-1, with 8 bases fitting TRBD1. Germline CDR1 WSHSY, CDR2 SAAADI. V trimming: 0 bases; J trimming: 5 bases; junction bases outside the gene matches: 14. The CDR3 is made up of 18 amino acids. CDR3 sequence reads: CASSESKGRGQWQTEAFF. CDR3 DNA: TGCGCCAGCAGTGAGTCGAAGGGCAGGGGGCAGTGGCAAACTGAAGCTTTCTTT.

This clonotype was detected a few times. The chain joins TRBV5-1 to TRBJ2-5; the D is unclear. V dropped 7 bases and J dropped 5 bases, with 18 bases sitting between them. The CDR3 is 14 amino acids. Germline CDR1 SGHRS, CDR2 YFSETQ. CDR3 loop: CASEIVGFRETQYF. CDR3 nucleotides: TGCGCCAGCGAGATTGTGGGTTTCCGGGAGACCCAGTACTTC.